A selection of T cell receptor beta chains follows, all from one sample in a study of T cell responses to AZD1222 COVID-19 vaccine. The protocol was immunoSEQ multiplex PCR, while the TCRdb copy is restricted to in-frame clones and leaves out a portion. The table lists 150,000 to 200,000 clones, roughly 92% of them singletons. The material sequenced was peripheral blood, taken on day 0 of AZD1222 vaccination. Receptors originate from an adult in good health. CDR3s include the opening cysteine and the closing phenylalanine or tryptophan. D genes are given only for firm matches. Expanded clones are given a class, and other clones once, few, many or no size at all.

D gene,clone size,V gene,J gene,CDR3 DNA,CDR3 protein
TRBD2,-,TRBV19,TRBJ2-3,TGTGCCAGTAGGACTCGGGGGGAAGATACGCAGTATTTT,CASRTRGEDTQYF
-,-,TRBV3-1/TRBV3-2,TRBJ2-2,TGTGCCAGCAGCTCAGTGTACGGGGGCGGGGAGCTGTTTTTT,CASSSVYGGGELFF
-,-,TRBV4-1,TRBJ2-7,TGCGCCAGCAGCCAAGAGATAATGAGCTCCTACGAGCAGTACTTC,CASSQEIMSSYEQYF
-,-,TRBV29-1,TRBJ1-1,TGCAGCGTGGAGGTGGGGGAAACTGAAGCTTTCTTT,CSVEVGETEAFF
-,-,TRBV27,TRBJ2-5,TGTGCCAGCAGTTTATCGATGAAAGAGACCCAGTACTTC,CASSLSMKETQYF
-,-,TRBV29-1,TRBJ1-2,TGCAGCGTTGATTCCCCAGGGAACTATGGCTACACCTTC,CSVDSPGNYGYTF
TRBD1,-,TRBV28,TRBJ2-1,TGTGCCAGCAGAAGAGGGGGCAGCTCCTACAATGAGCAGTTCTTC,CASRRGGSSYNEQFF
-,many,TRBV9,TRBJ2-2,TGTGCCAGCAGCATAACAGGGACCGGGGAGCTGTTTTTT,CASSITGTGELFF
-,once,TRBV10-3,TRBJ2-3,TGTGCCATCAGCTCCTCATCCGGGAGTGCAGATACGCAGTATTTT,CAISSSSGSADTQYF
-,-,TRBV21-1,TRBJ2-2,TGTGCCAGCGGAAACGGGACTAGCGGGAACACCGGGGAGCTGTTTTTT,CASGNGTSGNTGELFF
TRBD1,-,TRBV5-1,TRBJ1-1,TGCGCCAGCAACTCCGGGACAGGGGATACTGAAGCTTTCTTT,CASNSGTGDTEAFF
-,-,TRBV9,TRBJ1-1,TGTGCCAGCAGCAACGGTGACAGTGAAGCTTTCTTT,CASSNGDSEAFF
-,-,TRBV19,TRBJ1-6,TGTGCCAGTAGTAGTTCTGCAGCTGATTATCCCCTCCACTTT,CASSSSAADYPLHF
-,-,TRBV6-5,TRBJ1-4,TGTGCCAGCAGCACGACCGGGCCCGAAGAAAAACTGTTTTTT,CASSTTGPEEKLFF
-,-,TRBV5-6,TRBJ1-2,TGTGCCAGCAGCTCTACAGGGAACTATGGCTACACCTTC,CASSSTGNYGYTF
-,-,TRBV29-1,TRBJ2-2,TGCAGCGTCGGACTTAACACCGGGGAGCTGTTTTTT,CSVGLNTGELFF
-,-,TRBV3-1/TRBV3-2,TRBJ2-1,TGTGCCAGCAGCCAAAGGACCTTTTCGACAGAGGAGCAGTTCTTC,CASSQRTFSTEEQFF
-,-,TRBV28,TRBJ1-1,TGTGCCAGCATGCTGAACACTGAAGCTTTCTTT,CASMLNTEAFF
-,-,TRBV7-2,TRBJ1-4,TGTGCCAGCAGCCAAGCGGTCAGTAATGAAAAACTGTTTTTT,CASSQAVSNEKLFF
-,-,TRBV19,TRBJ1-1,TGTGCCAGTAGTATTGGACGGTTGAACACTGAAGCTTTCTTT,CASSIGRLNTEAFF
-,-,TRBV20-1,TRBJ2-1,TGCAGTGCTAGTCGGCAGGCTAGTGAGCAGTTCTTC,CSASRQASEQFF
-,-,TRBV7-9,TRBJ1-2,TGTGCCAGCAGCGCGGGACGGATAACTATGTATGGCTACACCTTC,CASSAGRITMYGYTF
-,-,TRBV5-1,TRBJ2-2,TGCGCCAGCAGCTTGTCGACAATTATCGGGGAGCTGTTTTTT,CASSLSTIIGELFF
TRBD1,-,TRBV15,TRBJ1-1,TGTGCCACCAGCAGAGAAACCAGGGGGCCAGCTTTCTTT,CATSRETRGPAFF
TRBD1,-,TRBV18,TRBJ1-1,TGTGCCAGCTCCCCGCTGGAGGGACAGGGGACCACTGAAGCTTTCTTT,CASSPLEGQGTTEAFF
-,once,TRBV4-1,TRBJ1-6,TGCGCCAGCAGCCAGGCCCGGACAGTTAATTCACCCCTCCACTTT,CASSQARTVNSPLHF
TRBD1,-,TRBV6-5,TRBJ1-2,TGTGCCAGCAGCCCCAGCACAGGGGCTGGCTACACCTTC,CASSPSTGAGYTF
-,-,TRBV7-2,TRBJ2-3,TGTGCCAGCAGCTTAGTTCTAGAAACAGATACGCAGTATTTT,CASSLVLETDTQYF
TRBD1,-,TRBV11-2,TRBJ1-1,TGTGCCAGCCGCCCACAGGGGAAAGGGGCTGAAGCTTTCTTT,CASRPQGKGAEAFF
-,-,TRBV3-1/TRBV3-2,TRBJ1-1,TGTGCCAGCAGCCAAGGGAGCGGGGGTAACACTGAAGCTTTCTTT,CASSQGSGGNTEAFF
-,-,TRBV28,TRBJ2-2,TGTGCCAGCAGCCCCGCAGGGGTTTCGGGTCCTGGGGAGCTGTTTTTT,CASSPAGVSGPGELFF
TRBD1,-,TRBV12-3/TRBV12-4,TRBJ1-2,TGTGCCAGCAGTTCACAGGGGATCCATGGCTACACCTTC,CASSSQGIHGYTF
-,-,TRBV11-2,TRBJ1-1,TGTGCCAGCAGCTTAGGGTCCAGGAACACTGAAGCTTTCTTT,CASSLGSRNTEAFF
-,-,TRBV2,TRBJ2-4,TGTGCCAGCAGGGACCGGCTTGGTTCGTTAGCCAAAAACATTCAGTACTTC,CASRDRLGSLAKNIQYF
-,-,TRBV24-1,TRBJ2-2,TGTGCCACCAGTGATCAAGGATCCTACACCGGGGAGCTGTTTTTT,CATSDQGSYTGELFF